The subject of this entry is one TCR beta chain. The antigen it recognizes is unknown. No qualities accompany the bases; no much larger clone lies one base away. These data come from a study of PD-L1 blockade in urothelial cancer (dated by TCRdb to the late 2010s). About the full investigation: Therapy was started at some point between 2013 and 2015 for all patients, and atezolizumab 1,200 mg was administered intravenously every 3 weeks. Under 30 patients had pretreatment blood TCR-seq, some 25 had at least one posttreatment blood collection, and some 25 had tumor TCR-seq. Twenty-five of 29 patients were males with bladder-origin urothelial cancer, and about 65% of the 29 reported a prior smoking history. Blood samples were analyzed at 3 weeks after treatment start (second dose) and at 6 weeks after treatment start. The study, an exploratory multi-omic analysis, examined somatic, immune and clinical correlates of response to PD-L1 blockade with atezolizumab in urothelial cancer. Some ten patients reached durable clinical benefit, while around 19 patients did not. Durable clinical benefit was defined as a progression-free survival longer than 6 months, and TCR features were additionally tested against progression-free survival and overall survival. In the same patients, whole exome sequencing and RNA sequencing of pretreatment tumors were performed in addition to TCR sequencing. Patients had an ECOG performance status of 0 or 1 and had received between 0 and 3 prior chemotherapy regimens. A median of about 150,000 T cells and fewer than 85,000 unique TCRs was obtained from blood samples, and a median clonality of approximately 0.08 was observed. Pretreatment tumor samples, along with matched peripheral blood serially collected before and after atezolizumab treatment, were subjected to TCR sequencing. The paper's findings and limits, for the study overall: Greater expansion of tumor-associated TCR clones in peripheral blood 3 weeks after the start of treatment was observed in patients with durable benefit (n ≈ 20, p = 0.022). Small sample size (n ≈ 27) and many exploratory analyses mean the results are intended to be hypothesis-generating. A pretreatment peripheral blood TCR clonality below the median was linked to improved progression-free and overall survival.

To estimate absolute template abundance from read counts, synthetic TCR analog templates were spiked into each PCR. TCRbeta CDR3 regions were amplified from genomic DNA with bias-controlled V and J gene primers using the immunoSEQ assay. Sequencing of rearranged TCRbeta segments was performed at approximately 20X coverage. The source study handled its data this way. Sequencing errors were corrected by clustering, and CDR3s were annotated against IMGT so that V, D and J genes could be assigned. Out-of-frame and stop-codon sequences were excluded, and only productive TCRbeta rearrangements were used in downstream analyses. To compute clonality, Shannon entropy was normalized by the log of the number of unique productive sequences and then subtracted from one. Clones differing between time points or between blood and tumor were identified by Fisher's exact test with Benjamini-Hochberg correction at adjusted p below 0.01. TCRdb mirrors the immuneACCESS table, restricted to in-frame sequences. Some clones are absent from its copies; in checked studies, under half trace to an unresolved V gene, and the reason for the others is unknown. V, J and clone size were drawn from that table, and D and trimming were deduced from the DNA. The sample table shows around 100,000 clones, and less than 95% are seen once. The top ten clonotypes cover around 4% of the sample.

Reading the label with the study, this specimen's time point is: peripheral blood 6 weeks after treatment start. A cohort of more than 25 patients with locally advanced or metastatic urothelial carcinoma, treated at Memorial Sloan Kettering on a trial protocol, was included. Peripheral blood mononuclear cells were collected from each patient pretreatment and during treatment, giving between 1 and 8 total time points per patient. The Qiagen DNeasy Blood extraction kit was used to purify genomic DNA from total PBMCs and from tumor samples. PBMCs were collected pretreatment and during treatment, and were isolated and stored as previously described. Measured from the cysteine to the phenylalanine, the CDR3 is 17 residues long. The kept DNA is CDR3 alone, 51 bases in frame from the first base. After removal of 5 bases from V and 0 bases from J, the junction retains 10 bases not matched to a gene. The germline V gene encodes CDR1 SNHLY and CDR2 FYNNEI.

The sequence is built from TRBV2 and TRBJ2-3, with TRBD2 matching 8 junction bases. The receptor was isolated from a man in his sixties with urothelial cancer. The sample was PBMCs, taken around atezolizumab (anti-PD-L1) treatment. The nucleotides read TGTGCCAGCAGTAAAAGGGCTAGCGGGCTAAGCACAGATACGCAGTATTTT. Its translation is CASSKRASGLSTDTQYF.